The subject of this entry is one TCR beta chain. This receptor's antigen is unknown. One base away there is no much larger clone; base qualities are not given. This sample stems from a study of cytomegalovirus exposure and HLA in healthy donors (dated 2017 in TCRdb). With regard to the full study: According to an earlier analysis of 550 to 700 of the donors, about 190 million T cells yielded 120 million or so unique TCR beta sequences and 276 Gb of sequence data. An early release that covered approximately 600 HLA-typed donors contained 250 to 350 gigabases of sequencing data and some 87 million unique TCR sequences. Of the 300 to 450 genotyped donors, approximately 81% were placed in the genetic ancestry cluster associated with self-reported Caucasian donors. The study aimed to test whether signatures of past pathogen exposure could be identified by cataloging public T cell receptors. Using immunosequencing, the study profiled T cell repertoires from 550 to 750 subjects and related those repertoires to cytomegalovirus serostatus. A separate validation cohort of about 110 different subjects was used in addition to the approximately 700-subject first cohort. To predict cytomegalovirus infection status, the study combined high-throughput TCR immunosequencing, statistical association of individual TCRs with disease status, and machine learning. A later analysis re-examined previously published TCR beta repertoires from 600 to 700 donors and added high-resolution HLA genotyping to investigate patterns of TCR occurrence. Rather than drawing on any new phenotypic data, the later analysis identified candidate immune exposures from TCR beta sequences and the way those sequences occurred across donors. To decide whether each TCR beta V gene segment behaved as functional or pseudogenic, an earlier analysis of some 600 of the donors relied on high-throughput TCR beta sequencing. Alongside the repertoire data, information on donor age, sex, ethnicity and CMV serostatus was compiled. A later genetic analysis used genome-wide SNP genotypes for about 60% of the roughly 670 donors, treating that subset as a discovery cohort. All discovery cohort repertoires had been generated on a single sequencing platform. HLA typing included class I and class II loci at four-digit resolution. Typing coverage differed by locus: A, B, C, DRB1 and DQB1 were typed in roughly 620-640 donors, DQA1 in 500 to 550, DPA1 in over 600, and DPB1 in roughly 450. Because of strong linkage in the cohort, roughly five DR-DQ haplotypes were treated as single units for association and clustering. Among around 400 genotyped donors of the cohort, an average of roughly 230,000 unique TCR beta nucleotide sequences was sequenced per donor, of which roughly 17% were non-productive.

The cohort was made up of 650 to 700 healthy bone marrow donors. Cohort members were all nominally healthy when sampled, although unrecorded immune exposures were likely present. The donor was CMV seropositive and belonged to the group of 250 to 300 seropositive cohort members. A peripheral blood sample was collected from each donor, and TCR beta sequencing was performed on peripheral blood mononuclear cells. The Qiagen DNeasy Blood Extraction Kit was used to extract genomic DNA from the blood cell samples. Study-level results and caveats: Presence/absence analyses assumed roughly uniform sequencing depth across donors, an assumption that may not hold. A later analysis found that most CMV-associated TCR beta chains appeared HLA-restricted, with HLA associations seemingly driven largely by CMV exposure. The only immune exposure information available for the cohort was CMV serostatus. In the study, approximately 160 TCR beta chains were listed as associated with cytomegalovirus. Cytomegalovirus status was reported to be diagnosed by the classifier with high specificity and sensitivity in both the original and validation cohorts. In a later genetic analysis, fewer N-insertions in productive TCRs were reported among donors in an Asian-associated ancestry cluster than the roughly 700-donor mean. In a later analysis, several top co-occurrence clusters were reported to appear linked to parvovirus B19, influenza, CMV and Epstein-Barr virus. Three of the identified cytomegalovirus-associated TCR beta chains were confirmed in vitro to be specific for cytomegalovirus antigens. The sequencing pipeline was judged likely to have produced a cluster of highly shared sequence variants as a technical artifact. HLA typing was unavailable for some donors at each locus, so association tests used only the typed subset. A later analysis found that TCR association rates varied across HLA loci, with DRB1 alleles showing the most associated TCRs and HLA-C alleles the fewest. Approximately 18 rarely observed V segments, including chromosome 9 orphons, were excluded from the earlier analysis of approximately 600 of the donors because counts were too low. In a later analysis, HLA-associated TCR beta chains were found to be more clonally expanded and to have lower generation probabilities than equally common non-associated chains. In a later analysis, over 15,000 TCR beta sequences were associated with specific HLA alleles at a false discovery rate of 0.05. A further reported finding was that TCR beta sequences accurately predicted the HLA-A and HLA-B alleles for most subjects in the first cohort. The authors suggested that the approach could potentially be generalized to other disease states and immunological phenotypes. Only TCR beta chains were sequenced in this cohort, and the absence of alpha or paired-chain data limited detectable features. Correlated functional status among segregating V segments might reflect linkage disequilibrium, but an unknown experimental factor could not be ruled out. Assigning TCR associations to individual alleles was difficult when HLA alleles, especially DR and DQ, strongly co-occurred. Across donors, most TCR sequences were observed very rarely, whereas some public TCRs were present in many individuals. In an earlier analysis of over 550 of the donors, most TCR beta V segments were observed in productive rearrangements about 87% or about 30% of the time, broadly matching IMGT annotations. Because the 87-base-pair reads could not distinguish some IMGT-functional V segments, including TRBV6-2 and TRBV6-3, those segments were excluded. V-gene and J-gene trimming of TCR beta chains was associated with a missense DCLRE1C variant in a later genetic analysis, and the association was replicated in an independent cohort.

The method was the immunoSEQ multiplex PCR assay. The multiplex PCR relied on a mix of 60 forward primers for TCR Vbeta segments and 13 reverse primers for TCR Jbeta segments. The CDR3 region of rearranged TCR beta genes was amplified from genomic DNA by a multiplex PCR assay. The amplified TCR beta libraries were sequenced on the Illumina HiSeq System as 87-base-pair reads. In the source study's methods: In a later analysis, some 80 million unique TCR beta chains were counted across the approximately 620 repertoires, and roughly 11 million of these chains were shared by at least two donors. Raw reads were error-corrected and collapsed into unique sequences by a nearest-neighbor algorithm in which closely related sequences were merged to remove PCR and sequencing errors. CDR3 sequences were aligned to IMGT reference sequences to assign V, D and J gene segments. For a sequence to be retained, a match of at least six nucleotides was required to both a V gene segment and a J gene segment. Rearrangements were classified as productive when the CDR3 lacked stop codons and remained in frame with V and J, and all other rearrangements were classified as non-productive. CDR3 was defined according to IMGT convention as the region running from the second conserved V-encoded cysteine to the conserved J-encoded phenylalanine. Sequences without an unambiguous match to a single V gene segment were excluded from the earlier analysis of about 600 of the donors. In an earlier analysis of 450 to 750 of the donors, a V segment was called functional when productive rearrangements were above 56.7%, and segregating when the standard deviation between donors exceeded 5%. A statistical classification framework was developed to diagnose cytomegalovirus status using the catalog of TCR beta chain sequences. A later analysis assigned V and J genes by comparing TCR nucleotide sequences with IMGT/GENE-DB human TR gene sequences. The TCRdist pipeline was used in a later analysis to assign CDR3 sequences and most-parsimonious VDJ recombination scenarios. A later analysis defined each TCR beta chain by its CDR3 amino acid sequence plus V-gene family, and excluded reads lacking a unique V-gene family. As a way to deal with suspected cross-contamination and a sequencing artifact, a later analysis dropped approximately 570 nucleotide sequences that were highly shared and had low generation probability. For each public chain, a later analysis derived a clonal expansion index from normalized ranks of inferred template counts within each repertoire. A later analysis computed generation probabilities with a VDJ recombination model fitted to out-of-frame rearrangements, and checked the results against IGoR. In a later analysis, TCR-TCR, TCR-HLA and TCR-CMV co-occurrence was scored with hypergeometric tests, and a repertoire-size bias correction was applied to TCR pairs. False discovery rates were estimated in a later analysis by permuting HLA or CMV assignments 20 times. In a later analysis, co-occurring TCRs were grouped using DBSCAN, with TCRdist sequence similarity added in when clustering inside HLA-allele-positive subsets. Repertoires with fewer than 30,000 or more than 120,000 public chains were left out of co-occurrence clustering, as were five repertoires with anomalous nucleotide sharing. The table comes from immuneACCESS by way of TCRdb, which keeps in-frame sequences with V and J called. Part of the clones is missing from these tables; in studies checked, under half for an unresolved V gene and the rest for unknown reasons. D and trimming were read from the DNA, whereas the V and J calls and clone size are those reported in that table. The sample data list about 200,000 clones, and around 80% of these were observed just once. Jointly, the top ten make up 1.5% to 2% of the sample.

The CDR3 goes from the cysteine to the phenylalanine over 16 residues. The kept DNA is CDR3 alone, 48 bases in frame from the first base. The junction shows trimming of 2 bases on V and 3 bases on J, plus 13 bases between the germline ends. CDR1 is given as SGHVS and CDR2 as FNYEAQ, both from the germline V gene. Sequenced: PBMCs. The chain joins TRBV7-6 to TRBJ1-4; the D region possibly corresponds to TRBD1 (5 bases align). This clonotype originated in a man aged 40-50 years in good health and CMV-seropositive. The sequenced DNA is TGTGCCAGCAGCTTAAGGCCCCGACAGTCTAATGAAAAACTGTTTTTT. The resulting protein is CASSLRPRQSNEKLFF.